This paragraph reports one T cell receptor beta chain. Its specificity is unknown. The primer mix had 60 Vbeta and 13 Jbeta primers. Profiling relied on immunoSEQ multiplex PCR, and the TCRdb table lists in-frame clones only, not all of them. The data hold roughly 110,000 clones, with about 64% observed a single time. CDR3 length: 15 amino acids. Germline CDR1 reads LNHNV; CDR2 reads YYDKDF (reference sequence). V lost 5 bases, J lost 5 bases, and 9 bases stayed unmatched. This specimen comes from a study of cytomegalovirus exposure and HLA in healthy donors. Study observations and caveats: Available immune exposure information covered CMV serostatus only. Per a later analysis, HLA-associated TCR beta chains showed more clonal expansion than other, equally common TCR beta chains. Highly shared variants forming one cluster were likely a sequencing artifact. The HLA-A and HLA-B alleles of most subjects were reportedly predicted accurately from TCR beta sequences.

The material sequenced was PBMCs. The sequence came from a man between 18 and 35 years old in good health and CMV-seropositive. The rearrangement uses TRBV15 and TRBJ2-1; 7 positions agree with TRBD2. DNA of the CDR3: TGTGCCACCAGCTCTGAGCGGGGCAATAACAATGAGCAGTTCTTC. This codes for CATSSERGNNNEQFF.